This TCR beta chain was recovered during a study of T-cell memory formation after mild COVID-19. Study-level information: TCR clustering was largely donor specific.

On this clonotype: Its antigen is still unknown.

MiXCR, applied by TCRdb to the 5' RACE reads, yields one record per CDR3 protein. The sample records more than 350,000 distinct CDR3 sequences, about 21% being singletons. Between the trimmed V and J ends, which lost 2 bases and 5 bases, there was a span of 15 bases. The CDR3 is 15 amino acids. Per germline, CDR1 KGHDR and CDR2 SFDVKD. General study findings and limits: Second-wave clones with a day 37 peak had unconfirmed SARS-CoV-2 specificity. CD8+ contracting clones occupied EMRA, while CD4+ ones occupied mainly CM and EM. A balance of CD4 and CD8 characterized clones contracting day 15 to 85, whereas later expanders leaned CD4+.

This sequence originates from an adult woman who had mild COVID-19 (a few samples of this study predate the infection). Cell type and time point are not known. Sequences were obtained from PBMCs or a T cell subset sorted from them (not recorded which). This chain uses TRBV24-1 with TRBJ2-7; D ambiguous. The CDR3 DNA is TGTGCCACCAGTGATTCCGCAAGTATAAGTAACGAGCAGTACTTC. Its protein product is CATSDSASISNEQYF.